Each of the 13 T cell receptor beta chains below was sequenced from the same sample in a study of blood T cell repertoires in COVID-19. Profiled with immunoSEQ multiplex PCR; TCRdb holds only in-frame clones, not every one. The profile shows 63,000 or so clones, around 92% of them singletons. Sequencing was carried out using peripheral blood. All receptors derive from a man in his fifties or sixties with acute or convalescent COVID-19.

The chain couples TRBV19 to TRBJ1-1; D is unresolved. Between the trimmed V and J ends, which lost 1 base and 3 bases, there was a span of 6 bases. This CDR3 is built from 13 residues. The germline V gene has CDR1 LNHDA and CDR2 SQIVND (reference sequence). CDR3 in amino acids: CASSIGRDTEAFF. DNA for the CDR3: TGTGCCAGTAGTATAGGGCGGGACACTGAAGCTTTCTTT.

The chain is built from TRBV20-1 and TRBJ2-1; the D gene is possibly TRBD2 (5 bases). The CDR3 runs to 11 residues. Trimming cost V 8 bases and J 8 bases, with 13 bases left between them. Germline V gives CDR1 DFQATT, CDR2 SNEGSKA (reference sequence). The CDR3 is CSIQGGYEQFF. The CDR3 coding sequence is TGCAGTATCCAAGGAGGCTATGAGCAGTTCTTC.

V is TRBV10-3 and J is TRBJ1-3; D might be TRBD1 (5 bases). From germline, CDR1 is ENHRY and CDR2 SYGVKD. The CDR3 is 16 amino acids. V shed 7 bases and J shed 4 bases, with 20 bases lying between them. The CDR3 sequence: CAITRDSQGPGNTIYF. CDR3 nucleotides: TGTGCCATCACCCGGGACTCCCAGGGTCCCGGAAACACCATATATTTT.

The gene calls are TRBV2 and TRBJ2-4; D may be TRBD1 (6 bases). Germline V gene lookup returns CDR1 SNHLY and CDR2 FYNNEI. V lost 7 bases and J 0 bases, leaving 19 bases between the germline ends. This CDR3 spans 17 amino acids. The CDR3 loop is CASMADSPFLAKNIQYF. Here the CDR3 DNA reads TGTGCCAGCATGGCGGACAGCCCTTTCCTAGCCAAAAACATTCAGTACTTC.

This chain uses TRBV30 with TRBJ1-2; D is possibly TRBD1 (6 bases). Germline V gives CDR1 GTSNPN, CDR2 SVGIG (reference sequence). This CDR3 is 13 amino acids long. The germline V and J ends were trimmed by 0 bases and 6 bases, with 11 bases remaining between them. Here the CDR3 DNA reads TGTGCCTGGAGTGTGAAGGGGGGGCATGGCTACACCTTC. It yields the protein CAWSVKGGHGYTF.

The chain employs TRBV30 and TRBJ1-1; D is uncertain. V was shortened by 3 bases and J by 3 bases, with 11 bases between the two germline ends. The CDR3 consists of 13 residues. Germline-derived CDR1 and CDR2 are GTSNPN and SVGIG (reference sequence). The CDR3 is CAWSPLGYTEAFF. Here the CDR3 DNA reads TGTGCCTGGAGCCCTCTCGGGTACACTGAAGCTTTCTTT. Looking up the rest from reference TRBV30 and TRBJ1-1 gives the full variable domain: SQTIHQWPATLVQPVGSPLSLECTVEGTSNPNLYWYRQAAGRGLQLLFYSVGIGQISSEVPQNLSASRPQDRQFILSSKKLLLSDSGFYLCAWSPLGYTEAFFGQGTRLTVV.

This chain links TRBV27 with TRBJ2-5; possibly TRBD2 for D (5 bases). Trimming took 11 bases from V and 1 from J, leaving 20 bases between them. The CDR3 runs to 15 residues. Germline V lookup: CDR1 MNHEY, CDR2 SMNVEV (reference sequence). CDR3 loop: CASKSSVGLQETQYF. The CDR3 DNA follows: TGTGCCTCTAAATCATCAGTTGGACTCCAAGAGACCCAGTACTTC.

This chain uses TRBV24-1 with TRBJ2-1, with D possibly matching TRBD2 (5 bases). This CDR3 has 19 residues. CDR1 and CDR2 (germline): KGHDR, SFDVKD. V was pared by 4 bases and J by 1 base, with 22 bases between. The CDR3 loop reads CATSDRARARDRSYNEQFF. The CDR3 nucleotides read TGTGCCACCAGTGACCGCGCGCGAGCCCGGGATAGGTCCTACAATGAGCAGTTCTTC.

This chain connects TRBV11-2 to TRBJ2-1, with 10 bases fitting TRBD2. Trimming took 1 base from V and 9 from J; bases not matched to a gene: 6. Germline assignment: CDR1 SGHAT and CDR2 FQNNGV. The CDR3 length is 15 residues. The CDR3 protein is CASSLAAGGPFEQFF. As DNA, the CDR3 is TGTGCCAGCAGCTTAGCAGCGGGGGGGCCTTTTGAGCAGTTCTTC.

This sequence joins TRBV25-1 and TRBJ1-6, with no clear D. Germline lookup yields CDR1 MGHDK and CDR2 SYGVNS. Trimming removed 6 bases at V and 0 bases at J, with 12 bases between. The length of the CDR3 is 16 residues. In DNA form, the CDR3 reads TGTGCCAGCAGGGTTGGTGGGAGCTCCTATAATTCACCCCTCCACTTT. Translation gives CASRVGGSSYNSPLHF.

A single count supports this clone. The DNA of the CDR3 is TGTGCCTGGAGTCGGCCTCTCCCCGGGACAGGGTCGTCGACTAATGAAAAACTGTTTTTT. Amino acids: CAWSRPLPGTGSSTNEKLFF. The chain is built from TRBV30 and TRBJ1-4; 9 nucleotides line up with TRBD1. With V trimmed by 2 bases and J by 2 bases, 18 bases remained unmatched. Germline lookup yields CDR1 GTSNPN and CDR2 SVGIG (reference sequence). The CDR3 runs to 20 residues.

This clone was detected only a few times. The chain employs TRBV7-9 and TRBJ1-2, with TRBD1 identical over 9 bases. This CDR3 spans 14 amino acids. Germline V gene lookup returns CDR1 SEHNR and CDR2 FQNEAQ (reference sequence). Losses at the gene ends were 5 bases for V and 2 bases for J; bases not matched to a gene: 3. The CDR3 DNA reads as TGTGCCAGCAGCGGAGGGACAGGGAACTATGGCTACACCTTC. It specifies CASSGGTGNYGYTF.

The genes are TRBV7-4 and TRBJ1-5; 10 bases fit TRBD1. The length of the CDR3 is 17 residues. The V gene end was trimmed by 5 bases and the J gene end by 6 bases; junction bases not matched to a gene: 13. Germline CDR1 and CDR2: SGHVT and SQSDAQ. The CDR3 DNA follows: TGTGCCAGCAGCCGTAGGGTGGAGACAGGGGGCGTTCAGCCCCAGCATTTT. Its protein product is CASSRRVETGGVQPQHF.